The rows below give T cell receptor beta chains drawn from one sample of a study of shared clonotypes between healthy human individuals. The protocol was immunoSEQ multiplex PCR, while the TCRdb copy is restricted to in-frame clones and leaves out a portion. The sample lists about 990,000 clones; about 84% were seen once. The sample comprised memory CD4+ T cells from PBMCs. These receptor sequences come from a man aged 18 to 29 in good health. Some clones in this sample may be carry-over from other donors' samples. CDR3s include the opening cysteine and the closing phenylalanine or tryptophan. D genes are given only for firm matches. Clone size is stated in some rows and not others, as once, few, many or a class when expanded.

CDR3: CSAEQGVAQYF
DNA: TGCAGTGCAGAACAGGGGGTTGCGCAGTATTTT
J: TRBJ2-3
V: TRBV20-1
size: .
D: TRBD1

CDR3: CASSPLAGGMNEQYF
DNA: TGTGCCAGCAGTCCCTTAGCGGGAGGGATGAACGAGCAGTACTTC
J: TRBJ2-7
V: TRBV27
size: .
D: TRBD2

CDR3: CASRLPTAVSYEQYF
DNA: TGTGCCAGCAGACTTCCGACGGCGGTGTCCTACGAGCAGTACTTC
J: TRBJ2-7
V: TRBV2
size: .
D: .

CDR3: CASSLFRNTEAFF
DNA: TGTGCCAGCAGTTTATTCAGGAACACTGAAGCTTTCTTT
J: TRBJ1-1
V: TRBV27
size: .
D: .

CDR3: CSASGNEAFF
DNA: TGCAGTGCTAGTGGGAATGAAGCTTTCTTT
J: TRBJ1-1
V: TRBV20-1
size: .
D: .

CDR3: CASSRPGQPILAKNIQYF
DNA: TGCGCCAGCAGTCGTCCGGGACAGCCCATCCTAGCCAAAAACATTCAGTACTTC
J: TRBJ2-4
V: TRBV23-1
size: .
D: TRBD1

CDR3: CASNRAGGPSYNEQFF
DNA: TGCGCCAGCAACCGAGCGGGAGGGCCCTCCTACAATGAGCAGTTCTTC
J: TRBJ2-1
V: TRBV5-1
size: .
D: TRBD2

CDR3: CASSRTSGYNEQFF
DNA: TGTGCCAGCAGTCGGACTAGCGGGTACAATGAGCAGTTCTTC
J: TRBJ2-1
V: TRBV11-2
size: .
D: TRBD2

CDR3: CASSQGSWTLGTDTQYF
DNA: TGCGCCAGCAGCCAAGGATCCTGGACCCTCGGCACAGATACGCAGTATTTT
J: TRBJ2-3
V: TRBV4-3
size: .
D: .

CDR3: CASSEWPASGSRNEQFF
DNA: TGTGCCAGCAGTGAATGGCCCGCTAGCGGGAGCCGCAATGAGCAGTTCTTC
J: TRBJ2-1
V: TRBV25-1
size: .
D: TRBD2

CDR3: CASSLGTNQRQKLFF
DNA: TGCGCCAGCAGCTTGGGAACCAACCAAAGGCAAAAACTGTTTTTT
J: TRBJ1-4
V: TRBV5-1
size: .
D: .

CDR3: CASSERGRETQYF
DNA: TGTGCCAGTAGTGAAAGGGGGCGAGAGACCCAGTACTTC
J: TRBJ2-5
V: TRBV19
size: .
D: TRBD1

CDR3: CASSQVYGPGIRNQPQHF
DNA: TGCGCCAGCAGCCAAGTATACGGACCAGGGATTCGCAATCAGCCCCAGCATTTT
J: TRBJ1-5
V: TRBV4-1
size: .
D: .

CDR3: CASSRRDKTNTGELFF
DNA: TGTGCCAGCTCACGCCGGGACAAAACGAACACCGGGGAGCTGTTTTTT
J: TRBJ2-2
V: TRBV18
size: .
D: .

CDR3: CASSEETSGRETQYF
DNA: TGTGCCAGCAGTGAAGAGACTAGCGGGCGGGAGACCCAGTACTTC
J: TRBJ2-5
V: TRBV2
size: .
D: TRBD2

CDR3: CASSVGGRETQYF
DNA: TGTGCCAGCAGCGTGGGGGGGAGGGAGACCCAGTACTTC
J: TRBJ2-5
V: TRBV7-2
size: .
D: TRBD2

CDR3: CASSLAVVGQFF
DNA: TGTGCCAGCAGCTTAGCGGTGGTTGGGCAGTTCTTC
J: TRBJ2-1
V: TRBV7-8
size: .
D: .

CDR3: CASSQALTGSGNTIYF
DNA: TGCGCCAGCAGCCAGGCCCTTACAGGGTCTGGAAACACCATATATTTT
J: TRBJ1-3
V: TRBV4-3
size: .
D: .

CDR3: CASSEGQGPNQPQHF
DNA: TGCGCCAGCAGCGAAGGACAGGGGCCCAATCAGCCCCAGCATTTT
J: TRBJ1-5
V: TRBV5-1
size: .
D: TRBD1

CDR3: CASRSRELAGELFF
DNA: TGTGCCAGCAGGTCCAGGGAGTTGGCCGGGGAGCTGTTTTTT
J: TRBJ2-2
V: TRBV28
size: .
D: .

CDR3: CASSPRTSGTEAYEQYF
DNA: TGTGCCAGCAGCCCGCGGACTAGCGGCACCGAAGCCTACGAGCAGTACTTC
J: TRBJ2-7
V: TRBV11-3
size: .
D: TRBD2

CDR3: CASSLEGTIKHNEQFF
DNA: TGTGCCAGCAGCTTAGAAGGGACTATAAAGCACAATGAGCAGTTCTTC
J: TRBJ2-1
V: TRBV7-2
size: .
D: TRBD2

CDR3: CASSGIGTGRETQYF
DNA: TGTGCCAGCAGCGGGATCGGGACAGGAAGAGAGACCCAGTACTTC
J: TRBJ2-5
V: TRBV9
size: .
D: TRBD1

CDR3: CASAFTRDSGNTIYF
DNA: TGTGCCAGCGCCTTTACCCGGGACTCTGGAAACACCATATATTTT
J: TRBJ1-3
V: TRBV18
size: many
D: .

CDR3: CSVAGLAGVYEQYF
DNA: TGCAGCGTTGCCGGACTAGCGGGAGTCTACGAGCAGTACTTC
J: TRBJ2-7
V: TRBV29-1
size: .
D: TRBD2

CDR3: CASSLGQPNEKLFF
DNA: TGTGCCAGTAGCTTGGGACAGCCCAATGAAAAACTGTTTTTT
J: TRBJ1-4
V: TRBV19
size: .
D: TRBD1

CDR3: CASSYSSDSYNYGYTF
DNA: TGTGCCAGCAGTTACTCTTCTGACAGCTATAACTATGGCTACACCTTC
J: TRBJ1-2
V: TRBV6-5
size: .
D: .

CDR3: CASSVTGRTEAFF
DNA: TGTGCCAGCAGTGTGACAGGGAGAACTGAAGCTTTCTTT
J: TRBJ1-1
V: TRBV6-1
size: .
D: TRBD1

CDR3: CASSQDPGRSNQPQHF
DNA: TGCGCCAGCAGCCAAGACCCAGGGCGGAGCAATCAGCCCCAGCATTTT
J: TRBJ1-5
V: TRBV4-1
size: .
D: .

CDR3: CASSLTYDQPQHF
DNA: TGCGCCAGCAGCTTGACATACGATCAGCCCCAGCATTTT
J: TRBJ1-5
V: TRBV5-1
size: .
D: .

CDR3: CASTGGIGYGYTF
DNA: TGTGCCAGCACGGGGGGGATCGGCTATGGCTACACCTTC
J: TRBJ1-2
V: TRBV2
size: .
D: .

CDR3: CASSLNSAGELFF
DNA: TGTGCCAGCAGCCTGAACTCGGCCGGGGAGCTGTTTTTT
J: TRBJ2-2
V: TRBV7-9
size: .
D: .

CDR3: CASSLEPGREGTDTQYF
DNA: TGCGCCAGCAGCTTGGAACCGGGGAGAGAAGGCACAGATACGCAGTATTTT
J: TRBJ2-3
V: TRBV5-1
size: once
D: .

CDR3: CSVEGDGDEKLFF
DNA: TGCAGCGTAGAGGGAGACGGGGATGAAAAACTGTTTTTT
J: TRBJ1-4
V: TRBV29-1
size: .
D: .

CDR3: CASSSEGTGIYEQYF
DNA: TGTGCCAGCAGCTCGGAAGGGACAGGGATATACGAGCAGTACTTC
J: TRBJ2-7
V: TRBV5-4
size: .
D: TRBD1

CDR3: CASQGGRAVEQFF
DNA: TGCGCCAGTCAAGGCGGGAGGGCAGTTGAGCAGTTCTTC
J: TRBJ2-1
V: TRBV5-1
size: .
D: TRBD2

CDR3: CASRQGVGNTIYF
DNA: TGTGCCAGCCGCCAAGGGGTGGGAAACACCATATATTTT
J: TRBJ1-3
V: TRBV7-8
size: .
D: .

CDR3: CASSLRQGGTDTQYF
DNA: TGTGCCAGCAGCTTACGACAGGGTGGCACAGATACGCAGTATTTT
J: TRBJ2-3
V: TRBV7-3
size: .
D: TRBD1

CDR3: CASSYTPRVGGYTF
DNA: TGTGCCAGCAGTTACACCCCTCGGGTGGGAGGCTACACCTTC
J: TRBJ1-2
V: TRBV6-5
size: .
D: .

CDR3: CASGTSGYQKETQYF
DNA: TGTGCCAGCGGGACTAGCGGGTACCAGAAAGAGACCCAGTACTTC
J: TRBJ2-5
V: TRBV19
size: .
D: TRBD2

CDR3: CASSQGTAISGANVLTF
DNA: TGTGCCAGCAGCCAGGGGACAGCCATCTCTGGGGCCAACGTCCTGACTTTC
J: TRBJ2-6
V: TRBV4-2
size: .
D: TRBD1

CDR3: CASSPSARNEQFF
DNA: TGCGCCAGCAGCCCTAGCGCTAGGAATGAGCAGTTCTTC
J: TRBJ2-1
V: TRBV5-1
size: .
D: .

CDR3: CASREQGGYGYTF
DNA: TGTGCCAGCAGAGAACAGGGGGGCTATGGCTACACCTTC
J: TRBJ1-2
V: TRBV9
size: few
D: TRBD1

CDR3: CASAKRGDTQYF
DNA: TGTGCCAGCGCCAAACGGGGGGATACGCAGTATTTT
J: TRBJ2-3
V: TRBV27
size: .
D: .

CDR3: CASSLLGQPQHF
DNA: TGTGCCAGCAGTTTGTTGGGACAGCCCCAGCATTTT
J: TRBJ1-5
V: TRBV27
size: many
D: .

CDR3: CASTPGQAFTDTQYF
DNA: TGTGCCAGCACCCCGGGACAGGCCTTCACAGATACGCAGTATTTT
J: TRBJ2-3
V: TRBV2
size: .
D: TRBD1

CDR3: CASSASGGKAFF
DNA: TGTGCCAGCAGCGCCTCGGGTGGGAAAGCTTTCTTT
J: TRBJ1-1
V: TRBV9
size: .
D: .

CDR3: CATTDPYNEQFF
DNA: TGCGCCACCACGGACCCGTACAATGAGCAGTTCTTC
J: TRBJ2-1
V: TRBV10-2
size: .
D: .

CDR3: CASIGTASGNTIYF
DNA: TGTGCCAGCATCGGGACAGCCTCTGGAAACACCATATATTTT
J: TRBJ1-3
V: TRBV6-5
size: .
D: TRBD1

CDR3: CASSHGQFSKNIQYF
DNA: TGCGCCAGCAGCCACGGACAGTTCAGCAAAAACATTCAGTACTTC
J: TRBJ2-4
V: TRBV4-3
size: .
D: .

CDR3: CASSQAPSGSDTQYF
DNA: TGCGCCAGCAGCCAAGCCCCTAGCGGGAGTGATACGCAGTATTTT
J: TRBJ2-3
V: TRBV4-1
size: .
D: TRBD2

CDR3: CASSRTSRYGYTF
DNA: TGTGCCAGCAGCCGGACAAGTCGGTATGGCTACACCTTC
J: TRBJ1-2
V: TRBV6-6
size: .
D: .

CDR3: CASSEQSRGAGQPQHF
DNA: TGTGCCAGCAGTGAACAGAGCAGGGGAGCGGGTCAGCCCCAGCATTTT
J: TRBJ1-5
V: TRBV2
size: few
D: .

CDR3: CASRLGTAYEQYF
DNA: TGTGCCAGCCGCTTGGGGACAGCATACGAGCAGTACTTC
J: TRBJ2-7
V: TRBV6-1
size: .
D: TRBD1

CDR3: CASSRQGQASSGYTF
DNA: TGTGCCAGCAGTCGACAGGGTCAGGCTAGTAGTGGCTACACCTTC
J: TRBJ1-2
V: TRBV6-5
size: .
D: TRBD1

CDR3: CASNQGVDEQYF
DNA: TGTGCCAGCAATCAGGGGGTAGACGAGCAGTACTTC
J: TRBJ2-7
V: TRBV2
size: few
D: TRBD1

CDR3: CATSTRYLDTGELFF
DNA: TGTGCCACCAGCACCAGGTATTTGGACACCGGGGAGCTGTTTTTT
J: TRBJ2-2
V: TRBV15
size: .
D: .

CDR3: CASSSFTEAFF
DNA: TGTGCCAGCAGTTCATTTACTGAAGCTTTCTTT
J: TRBJ1-1
V: TRBV28
size: .
D: .

CDR3: CSVPSTSWDNEQFF
DNA: TGCAGCGTCCCGTCTACTAGTTGGGACAATGAGCAGTTCTTC
J: TRBJ2-1
V: TRBV29-1
size: .
D: .